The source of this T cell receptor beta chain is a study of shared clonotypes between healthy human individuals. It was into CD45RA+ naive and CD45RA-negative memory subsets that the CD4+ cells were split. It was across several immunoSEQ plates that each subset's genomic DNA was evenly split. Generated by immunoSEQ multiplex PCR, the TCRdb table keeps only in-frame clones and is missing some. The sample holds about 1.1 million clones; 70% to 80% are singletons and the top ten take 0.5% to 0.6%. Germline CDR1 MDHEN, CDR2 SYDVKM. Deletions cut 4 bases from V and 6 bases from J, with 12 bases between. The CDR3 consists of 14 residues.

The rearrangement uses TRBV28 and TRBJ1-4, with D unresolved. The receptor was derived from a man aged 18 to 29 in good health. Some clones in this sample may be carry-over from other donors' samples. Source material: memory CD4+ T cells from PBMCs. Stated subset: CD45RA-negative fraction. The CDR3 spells CASSSGVYDEKLFF. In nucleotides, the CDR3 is TGTGCCAGCAGTTCGGGAGTTTACGATGAAAAACTGTTTTTT.